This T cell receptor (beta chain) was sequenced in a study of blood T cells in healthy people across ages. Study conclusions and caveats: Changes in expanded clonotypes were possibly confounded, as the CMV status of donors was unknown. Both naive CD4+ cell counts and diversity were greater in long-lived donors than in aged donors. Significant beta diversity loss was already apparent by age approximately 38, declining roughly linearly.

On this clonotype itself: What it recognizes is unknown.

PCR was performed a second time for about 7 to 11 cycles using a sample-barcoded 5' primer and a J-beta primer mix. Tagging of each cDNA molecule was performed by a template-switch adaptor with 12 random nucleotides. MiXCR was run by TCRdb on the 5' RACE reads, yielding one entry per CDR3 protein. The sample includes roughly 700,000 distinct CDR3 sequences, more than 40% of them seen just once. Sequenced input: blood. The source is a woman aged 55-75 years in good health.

The CDR3, as DNA: TGTGCCAGCAGCTTGACAGGGAAAGCCAAAAACATTCAGTACTTC. Its protein product is CASSLTGKAKNIQYF. The genes are TRBV5-6 and TRBJ2-4; D is possibly TRBD1 (6 bases). The germline V gene encodes CDR1 SGHDT and CDR2 YYEEEE. The V and J ends lost 1 base and 0 bases respectively, with 8 bases between them. The CDR3 spans 15 residues.